The TCR beta chain under discussion was sequenced for a study of blood T cells in healthy people across ages. Turning to the study itself: Using template switching, researchers captured about one barcoded beta molecule for each two T cells.

Primed by a sample-barcoded 5' primer and a J-beta primer mix, a second PCR proceeded for roughly 7 to 12 cycles. TCRdb used MiXCR to reprocess the 5' RACE reads, holding one entry per CDR3 protein. The table includes about 640,000 distinct CDR3 sequences, around 43% detected once. The germline V gene has CDR1 MNHEY and CDR2 SVGAGI. The CDR3 is 15 amino acids. Points from the study as a whole: PBMC samples, being unsorted, prevented any conclusive comparison of naive and antigen-experienced cells.

Of note for this clonotype: Its matching antigen is unknown. Its ends do not fully match the called genes, so a read error is possible.

The sequenced sample was blood. This rearrangement joins TRBV6-5 to TRBJ2-1; 10 bases are shared with TRBD2. This TCR derives from a man older than 75 in good health. CDR3: CASTPGLAIYNKQFF. CDR3 bases: TGTGCCAGCACCCCGGGACTAGCGATTTACAATAAGCAGTTCTTC.